This passage covers 9 T cell receptor beta chains from one sample sequenced in a study of T cells in Graves' hyperthyroidism and ophthalmopathy. Amplification of TCR beta CDR3 regions was performed using RNA transcripts as template. TCR CDR3 underwent first-round RT-PCR with the HTBI primer set. TCRdb called the multiplex PCR reads again in MiXCR, with one record for every CDR3 protein. The table lists roughly 500,000 distinct CDR3 sequences, around 13% of them singletons. Sequenced input: blood. The receptors shown here come from a woman between 25 and 40 years old with Graves' hyperthyroidism that later progressed to Graves' ophthalmopathy.

The chain joins TRBV2 to TRBJ2-5, with D perhaps matching TRBD1 or TRBD2 (6 bases each). Germline-derived CDR1 and CDR2 are SNHLY and FYNNEI. V lost 8 bases and J lost 5, with 18 bases in between. The CDR3 spans 14 residues. CDR3 region: CASGPMTGGETQYF. The CDR3, as DNA: TGTGCCAGCGGACCTATGACAGGAGGGGAGACCCAGTACTTC.

This clonotype was recorded many times. This chain uses TRBV7-2 with TRBJ1-4, with a tentative D call TRBD1 (5 bases). V was clipped by 5 bases and J by 8 bases, with 18 bases between them. The CDR3 runs to 15 residues. Looked up from germline, CDR1 is SGHTA and CDR2 is FQGNSA. CDR3 DNA sequence: TGTGCCAGCAGCCCTACCCCAGGGCTCGGAGAAAAACTGTTTTTT. This sequence encodes CASSPTPGLGEKLFF.

This clonotype was seen ten or more times. The chain uses TRBV7-9 and TRBJ2-7; the D gene is possibly TRBD2 (5 bases). There are 13 residues in the CDR3. The V and J ends lost 0 bases and 2 bases respectively, with 5 bases between them. Germline assignment: CDR1 SEHNR and CDR2 FQNEAQ (reference sequence). The CDR3 DNA is TGTGCCAGCAGCTTAGCGGGAGCCTACGAGCAGTACTTC. Its translation is CASSLAGAYEQYF.

The chain joins TRBV5-1 to TRBJ2-4, with TRBD2 identical over 14 bases. CDR1 and CDR2 from the germline V gene are SGHRS and YFSETQ. This CDR3 has 16 amino acids. The V gene end was trimmed by 5 bases and the J gene end by 11 bases; junction bases not matched to a gene: 12. The CDR3, as DNA: TGCGCCAGCAGGGGACTAGCGGGAGATGGGATGAACCTTCAGTACTTC. Translated: CASRGLAGDGMNLQYF.

The sample holds many counts of this clonotype. This CDR3 is CASSFGPGVAYNEQFF. The CDR3 bases are TGTGCCAGCAGTTTTGGCCCCGGGGTTGCCTACAATGAGCAGTTCTTC. The V gene is TRBV27, the J gene TRBJ2-1, with D possibly TRBD2 on 5 matching bases. Germline V gene sequence: CDR1 MNHEY, CDR2 SMNVEV (reference sequence). The CDR3 is 16 amino acids. Between the trimmed V and J ends, which lost 3 bases and 2 bases, there was a span of 14 bases.

This clonotype has ten or more counts. The rearrangement links TRBV11-1 to TRBJ2-5, with TRBD1 as a possible D gene (6 bases). The V gene lost 6 bases and the J gene lost 5 bases, with 13 bases spanning the gap. The CDR3 is 13 residues long. Germline V gene data show CDR1 as SGHAT and CDR2 as FQDESV (reference sequence). The CDR3 protein is CASRSGQRETQYF. Written as DNA, the CDR3 is TGTGCCAGCAGAAGCGGACAGAGGGAGACCCAGTACTTC.

This clonotype was seen once. The chain is built from TRBV6-1 and TRBJ1-1; 8 bases are a match to TRBD1. This CDR3 has 11 amino acids. Looked up from germline, CDR1 is MNHNS and CDR2 is SASEGT. V lost 3 bases and J lost 11; bases outside the gene matches: 2. The DNA of the CDR3 is TGTGCCAGCAGTGAGGACAGGGAGGCTTTCTTT. Its translation: CASSEDREAFF.

This clonotype was seen more than once but under ten times. CDR3 in amino acids: CATGRSSNYGYTF. The CDR3 DNA is TGTGCCACCGGACGGAGTTCTAACTATGGCTACACCTTC. The V call is TRBV30, the J call TRBJ1-2; D ambiguous. The V end lost 8 bases, the J end lost 0 bases, and 13 bases lay between the germline ends. The CDR3 is made up of 13 amino acids. Germline assignment: CDR1 GTSNPN and CDR2 SVGIG (reference sequence).

In this sample, this clonotype turned up many times. The chain combines TRBV12-3 or TRBV12-4 with TRBJ2-5, with D unresolved. The germline V and J ends were trimmed by 4 bases and 4 bases, with 10 bases remaining between them. The CDR3 loop spans 13 amino acids. CDR3 DNA: TGTGCCAGCAGTTCCCCGGATGGAGAGACCCAGTACTTC. It encodes CASSSPDGETQYF.